Listed below are T cell receptor beta chains from one sample, sequenced in a study of CD8+ T cells in alopecia areata. TCRdb's copy holds only in-frame clones and misses some; the assay was immunoSEQ multiplex PCR. Among tens of thousands of clones listed, approximately 60% were seen once. Sequenced here: CD8+ T cells sorted from blood, sampled at week 0. Every receptor here comes from a human donor with alopecia areata. Each CDR3 is given with its conserved first and last residue. The order of the fields is clone size, J gene, D gene, V gene, CDR3 protein, CDR3 DNA. D genes are given only for firm matches. Where a row states a size, it is once, few, many or the class of an expanded clone; other rows omit it.

size: NA
J: TRBJ1-5
D: NA
V: TRBV7-9
CDR3: CASSLQAPNQPQHF
DNA: TGTGCCAGCAGCTTACAGGCCCCCAATCAGCCCCAGCATTTT

size: many
J: TRBJ1-2
D: NA
V: TRBV27
CDR3: CASSPPGLLYGYTF
DNA: TGTGCCAGCAGTCCGCCGGGGTTACTCTATGGCTACACCTTC

size: NA
J: TRBJ2-2
D: NA
V: TRBV5-6
CDR3: CASSLGRDPRELFF
DNA: TGTGCCAGCAGCTTGGGACGGGACCCCCGGGAGCTGTTTTTT

size: NA
J: TRBJ2-7
D: NA
V: TRBV29-1
CDR3: CSVTQGDYEQYF
DNA: TGCAGCGTCACACAGGGTGACTACGAGCAGTACTTC

size: NA
J: TRBJ2-3
D: TRBD1
V: TRBV5-6
CDR3: CASSSDRGSDTQYF
DNA: TGTGCCAGCAGCTCGGACAGGGGGTCAGATACGCAGTATTTT

size: NA
J: TRBJ2-7
D: NA
V: TRBV5-1
CDR3: CASSLGELYEQYF
DNA: TGCGCCAGCAGCTTGGGTGAGCTATACGAGCAGTACTTC

size: NA
J: TRBJ2-1
D: NA
V: TRBV7-9
CDR3: CASSPDGSNEQFF
DNA: TGTGCCAGCAGCCCTGACGGGTCCAATGAGCAGTTCTTC

size: NA
J: TRBJ2-3
D: NA
V: TRBV30
CDR3: CAWTEVFRGDTQYF
DNA: TGTGCCTGGACGGAGGTCTTCCGCGGAGATACGCAGTATTTT

size: many
J: TRBJ2-1
D: TRBD2
V: TRBV9
CDR3: CASSPSGGAYNEQFF
DNA: TGTGCCAGCAGTCCTAGCGGGGGGGCATACAATGAGCAGTTCTTC

size: few
J: TRBJ1-2
D: TRBD1
V: TRBV2
CDR3: CASSAPGTGANYGYTF
DNA: TGTGCCAGCAGTGCCCCCGGGACAGGGGCCAACTATGGCTACACCTTC

size: few
J: TRBJ2-1
D: NA
V: TRBV27
CDR3: CASSSKGSNEQFF
DNA: TGTGCCAGCAGTTCAAAGGGGTCCAATGAGCAGTTCTTC

size: once
J: TRBJ2-3
D: NA
V: TRBV27
CDR3: CASSVRRDTQYF
DNA: TGTGCCAGCAGCGTACGGAGAGATACGCAGTATTTT

size: NA
J: TRBJ1-1
D: TRBD1
V: TRBV5-6
CDR3: CASSLIRTGETEAFF
DNA: TGTGCCAGCAGCTTGATCCGGACAGGCGAAACTGAAGCTTTCTTT

size: NA
J: TRBJ2-6
D: TRBD2
V: TRBV25-1
CDR3: CASSDSGLVSSGANVLTF
DNA: TGTGCCAGCAGTGACTCGGGACTAGTAAGCTCTGGGGCCAACGTCCTGACTTTC

size: NA
J: TRBJ1-2
D: NA
V: TRBV30
CDR3: CAWSLGNYGYTF
DNA: TGTGCCTGGAGTTTAGGGAACTATGGCTACACCTTC

size: NA
J: TRBJ1-2
D: NA
V: TRBV7-9
CDR3: CASSLVSDEDYGYTF
DNA: TGTGCCAGCAGCTTAGTTTCGGACGAGGACTATGGCTACACCTTC

size: NA
J: TRBJ2-1
D: NA
V: TRBV6-5
CDR3: CASSEGGGNEQFF
DNA: TGTGCCAGCAGTGAGGGGGGGGGCAATGAGCAGTTCTTC

size: NA
J: TRBJ1-2
D: NA
V: TRBV6-5
CDR3: CASTTGRDGYTF
DNA: TGTGCCAGCACGACGGGCCGGGATGGCTACACCTTC

size: NA
J: TRBJ1-1
D: NA
V: TRBV29-1
CDR3: CSVIKQEGTEAFF
DNA: TGCAGCGTTATAAAACAGGAGGGCACTGAAGCTTTCTTT

size: few
J: TRBJ2-7
D: TRBD1
V: TRBV15
CDR3: CATSRTTYTGTGDYEQYF
DNA: TGTGCCACCAGCAGAACAACCTATACCGGGACAGGGGACTACGAGCAGTACTTC

size: NA
J: TRBJ2-2
D: NA
V: TRBV4-2
CDR3: CASSLGGGGELFF
DNA: TGTGCCAGCAGCCTCGGGGGCGGCGGGGAGCTGTTTTTT

size: few
J: TRBJ2-1
D: TRBD2
V: TRBV29-1
CDR3: CSADGLASSSYNEQFF
DNA: TGCAGCGCAGACGGACTAGCCAGTAGCTCCTACAATGAGCAGTTCTTC

size: NA
J: TRBJ2-5
D: NA
V: TRBV27
CDR3: CASSLLWGSETQYF
DNA: TGTGCCAGCAGTTTATTGTGGGGATCAGAGACCCAGTACTTC

size: NA
J: TRBJ1-2
D: TRBD1
V: TRBV25-1
CDR3: CASHGTGWGHGYTF
DNA: TGTGCCAGCCACGGGACAGGGTGGGGGCATGGCTACACCTTC

size: NA
J: TRBJ2-1
D: NA
V: TRBV2
CDR3: CASSGNEQFF
DNA: TGTGCCAGCAGTGGCAATGAGCAGTTCTTC

size: NA
J: TRBJ2-3
D: NA
V: TRBV4-1
CDR3: CASSQVLSQGDTQYF
DNA: TGCGCCAGCAGCCAAGTGTTAAGTCAAGGAGATACGCAGTATTTT

size: few
J: TRBJ2-5
D: TRBD1
V: TRBV28
CDR3: CASSTSRTGGGETQYF
DNA: TGTGCCAGCAGTACATCACGGACAGGGGGAGGAGAGACCCAGTACTTC

size: NA
J: TRBJ1-5
D: NA
V: TRBV5-6
CDR3: CASSLGNGQPQHF
DNA: TGTGCCAGCAGCTTGGGCAACGGTCAGCCCCAGCATTTT

size: NA
J: TRBJ1-2
D: TRBD1
V: TRBV4-3
CDR3: CASSSWTGTGGLYGYTF
DNA: TGCGCCAGCAGCTCCTGGACCGGGACAGGGGGCCTCTATGGCTACACCTTC

size: few
J: TRBJ2-3
D: TRBD2
V: TRBV10-3
CDR3: CAISLGGAADTQYF
DNA: TGTGCCATCAGTCTCGGGGGGGCGGCAGATACGCAGTATTTT

size: NA
J: TRBJ1-1
D: TRBD1
V: TRBV13
CDR3: CASSLEGQGPEAFF
DNA: TGTGCCAGCAGCTTAGAGGGACAGGGGCCTGAAGCTTTCTTT

size: NA
J: TRBJ2-7
D: NA
V: TRBV6-1
CDR3: CASSVQRIPIYEQYF
DNA: TGTGCCAGCAGTGTCCAAAGGATACCTATCTACGAGCAGTACTTC

size: few
J: TRBJ2-1
D: TRBD2
V: TRBV28
CDR3: CASDPIGTSGSYNEQFF
DNA: TGTGCCAGCGATCCTATCGGGACTAGCGGCTCCTACAATGAGCAGTTCTTC

size: once
J: TRBJ1-1
D: TRBD1
V: TRBV7-9
CDR3: CASSVMTGVRTEAFF
DNA: TGTGCCAGCAGCGTAATGACAGGGGTGCGCACTGAAGCTTTCTTT

size: NA
J: TRBJ2-5
D: NA
V: TRBV7-9
CDR3: CASSLSREAETQYF
DNA: TGTGCCAGCAGCTTGAGCAGGGAGGCGGAGACCCAGTACTTC

size: NA
J: TRBJ2-1
D: TRBD2
V: TRBV28
CDR3: CASTLREGVRNEQFF
DNA: TGTGCCAGCACCCTACGGGAGGGGGTCCGGAATGAGCAGTTCTTC

size: NA
J: TRBJ2-2
D: TRBD2
V: TRBV5-6
CDR3: CASSLRTSGITGELFF
DNA: TGTGCCAGCAGCTTGAGGACTAGCGGGATCACCGGGGAGCTGTTTTTT

size: once
J: TRBJ2-1
D: TRBD2
V: TRBV9
CDR3: CASSSGGYNEQFF
DNA: TGTGCCAGCAGCTCGGGAGGATACAATGAGCAGTTCTTC

size: NA
J: TRBJ2-3
D: NA
V: TRBV29-1
CDR3: CSVTDGYTDTQYF
DNA: TGCAGCGTTACCGACGGGTACACAGATACGCAGTATTTT

size: few
J: TRBJ1-1
D: NA
V: TRBV6-5
CDR3: CASSYPPVGNTEAFF
DNA: TGTGCCAGCAGTTACCCCCCGGTAGGAAACACTGAAGCTTTCTTT

size: few
J: TRBJ2-3
D: TRBD2
V: TRBV2
CDR3: CASSREGSTDTQYF
DNA: TGTGCCAGCAGTCGGGAGGGGAGCACAGATACGCAGTATTTT

size: NA
J: TRBJ2-2
D: NA
V: TRBV4-1
CDR3: CASKGEGTGELFF
DNA: TGCGCCAGCAAGGGGGAGGGAACCGGGGAGCTGTTTTTT